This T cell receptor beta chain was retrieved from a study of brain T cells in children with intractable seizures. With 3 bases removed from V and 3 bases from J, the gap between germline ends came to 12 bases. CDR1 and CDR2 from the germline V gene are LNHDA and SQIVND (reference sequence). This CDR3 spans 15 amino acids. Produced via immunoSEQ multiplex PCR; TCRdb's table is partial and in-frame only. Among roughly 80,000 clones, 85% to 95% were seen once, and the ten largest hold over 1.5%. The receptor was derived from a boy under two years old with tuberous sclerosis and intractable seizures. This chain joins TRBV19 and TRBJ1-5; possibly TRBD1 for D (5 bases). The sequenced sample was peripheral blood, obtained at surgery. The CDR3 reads CASSIRGTDNQPQHF. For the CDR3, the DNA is TGTGCCAGTAGTATCCGCGGGACGGACAATCAGCCCCAGCATTTT.